These 19 T cell receptor beta chains originate from one sample sequenced in a study of OX40 agonist ivuxolimab in advanced cancers. Library preparation used the immunoSEQ multiplex PCR assay. TCRdb re-hosts the immuneACCESS table, in-frame sequences only. Its copies lack some clones; in the studies checked, an unresolved V gene accounts for under half of them, and the cause for the rest is not known. Present in this sample are over 60,000 clones, about 91% of which were seen just once. About 0.9% of the sample is held by the ten biggest clonotypes. Sequencing was performed on CD4+ or CD8+ T cells sorted from blood, taken in a trial of the OX40 agonist ivuxolimab. All receptors derive from an adult with an advanced solid tumor such as melanoma, head and neck, liver or kidney cancer.

This clone was seen once. The chain recombines TRBV6-6 with TRBJ2-5; D unresolved. Trimming stripped 6 bases from V and 2 bases from J, with 4 bases between. The CDR3 extends over 11 amino acids. The germline gives CDR1 MNHNY, CDR2 SVGAGI (reference sequence). The DNA for the CDR3 is TGTGCCAGCAGAGGGCAAGAGACCCAGTACTTC. Protein: CASRGQETQYF.

This chain uses TRBV18 with TRBJ1-1, with D tentatively TRBD1 (5 bases). CDR1 is KGHSH and CDR2 is LQKENI in the germline V gene. V lost 3 bases and J lost 8, with 13 bases in between. The CDR3 runs to 13 residues. The CDR3 is CASSPSRDGEAFF. The CDR3 DNA follows: TGTGCCAGCTCACCTTCCAGGGACGGGGAAGCTTTCTTT. Using reference TRBV18 and TRBJ1-1 for the parts outside the CDR3, the full variable domain is NAGVMQNPRHLVRRRGQEARLRCSPMKGHSHVYWYRQLPEEGLKFMVYLQKENIIDESGMPKERFSAEFPKEGPSILRIQQVVRGDSAAYFCASSPSRDGEAFFGQGTRLTVV.

The rearrangement uses TRBV7-2 and TRBJ1-2; D may be TRBD1 (5 bases). The CDR3 covers 16 residues. Germline values: CDR1 SGHTA, CDR2 FQGNSA. V lost 2 bases to trimming and J lost 1 base, with 14 bases between them. The CDR3 is CASSLSTTEVNYGYTF. The DNA for the CDR3 is TGTGCCAGCAGCTTATCGACGACAGAAGTTAACTATGGCTACACCTTC.

CDR3 nucleotide sequence: TGTGCCAGCAGCTATGAAGCTAGCTCCTACAATGAGCAGTTCTTC. Translation: CASSYEASSYNEQFF. This chain uses TRBV7-3 with TRBJ2-1, with D unclear. Trimming pared 4 bases from V and 0 bases from J, leaving 10 bases between. This CDR3 has 15 residues. The V gene's germline CDR1 is SGHTA and CDR2 FQGTGA.

V is TRBV28 and J is TRBJ2-3, with D perhaps TRBD2 (5 bases). The CDR3 is 14 amino acids. V shed 6 bases and J shed 2 bases, with 12 bases lying between them. Germline CDR1 and CDR2: MDHEN and SYDVKM. The CDR3 DNA is TGTGCCAGCAGGAGGGCCTTGGCCACAGATACGCAGTATTTT. Amino acids: CASRRALATDTQYF.

V usage is TRBV28 and J usage is TRBJ2-7; D tentatively fits TRBD1 or TRBD2 (5 bases each). V was shortened by 8 bases and J by 4 bases, with 18 bases between the two germline ends. The germline gives CDR1 MDHEN, CDR2 SYDVKM. CDR3 length: 14 amino acids. CDR3 in amino acids: CASGESQGRYEQYF. CDR3 sequence (DNA): TGTGCCAGCGGGGAGAGTCAGGGTCGGTACGAGCAGTACTTC.

V usage is TRBV10-3 and J usage is TRBJ1-5, with D perhaps TRBD1 (6 bases). The CDR3 is 13 amino acids. CDR1 ENHRY and CDR2 SYGVKD come from the germline V gene. Trimming pared 4 bases from V and 2 bases from J, leaving 6 bases between. CDR3 loop: CAISAGGNQPQHF. The CDR3 coding sequence is TGTGCCATCAGTGCAGGGGGCAATCAGCCCCAGCATTTT.

The chain carries TRBV28 and TRBJ1-5; 8 nucleotides agree with TRBD1. Germline V lookup: CDR1 MDHEN, CDR2 SYDVKM. The CDR3 covers 16 residues. V was pared by 3 bases and J by 3 bases, with 7 bases of the junction left unmatched. This CDR3 is CASSFSGTGANQPQHF. The DNA of the CDR3 is TGTGCCAGCAGTTTCTCCGGGACAGGCGCCAATCAGCCCCAGCATTTT.

The chain has TRBV18 and TRBJ1-4; D may be TRBD1 (6 bases). Trimming took off 1 base at V and 8 bases at J, with 14 bases between the two ends. The CDR3 covers 15 residues. Germline V lookup: CDR1 KGHSH, CDR2 LQKENI. This CDR3 is CASSPRRGDGEKLFF. CDR3 nucleotide sequence: TGTGCCAGCTCACCACGAAGGGGGGATGGAGAAAAACTGTTTTTT.

This chain connects TRBV15 to TRBJ2-7; D not certain. This CDR3 comprises 16 residues. CDR1 and CDR2 from the germline V gene are LNHNV and YYDKDF (reference sequence). The V gene lost 0 bases and the J gene lost 3 bases, with 15 bases spanning the gap. CDR3: CATSRDIGAGFYEQYF. The CDR3 nucleotides are TGTGCCACCAGCAGAGACATAGGCGCAGGATTCTACGAGCAGTACTTC.

The rearrangement uses TRBV14 and TRBJ2-3; 8 bases line up with TRBD1. V shed 4 bases, J shed 14 bases, and the junction held 11 bases outside the gene matches. CDR1 is SGHDN, CDR2 FVKESK, per germline. The CDR3 totals 13 residues. Written as DNA, the CDR3 is TGTGCCAGCAGCCGATCCGGACAGGGTCTGCCGTATTTT. Residues: CASSRSGQGLPYF.

J is TRBJ2-5 and V is TRBV5-6; TRBD2 aligns across 7 bases. From germline, CDR1 is SGHDT and CDR2 YYEEEE. The CDR3 runs to 18 residues. The J segment lost 3 bases and the V segment lost 4 bases, leaving 18 bases of the junction unmatched. In DNA form, the CDR3 reads TGTGCCAGCAGCGGGGGAGGGTTGGTTGAGTATATAGAAGAGACCCAGTACTTC. Translation gives CASSGGGLVEYIEETQYF.

The chain links TRBV9 to TRBJ1-2; TRBD1 agrees at 10 bases. The CDR3 is made up of 14 amino acids. Unmatched junction bases numbered 6, after V lost 3 bases and J lost 7 bases. Germline V gene sequence: CDR1 SGDLS, CDR2 YYNGEE. CDR3 amino acids: CASSAGQGYGGYTF. The CDR3 region has the DNA TGTGCCAGCAGCGCGGGACAGGGGTACGGTGGCTACACCTTC.

The rearrangement uses TRBV29-1 and TRBJ1-2, with D perhaps TRBD1 (5 bases). Trimming cost V 7 bases and J 3 bases, with 12 bases left between them. Germline CDR1 SQVTM, CDR2 ANQGSEA. The CDR3 loop spans 12 amino acids. The DNA for the CDR3 is TGCAGCGCCGAGGGGACCGACTATGGCTACACCTTC. Translation: CSAEGTDYGYTF.

V and J are TRBV18 and TRBJ1-1, with D possibly matching TRBD1 (5 bases). Trimming removed 5 bases from V and 5 bases from J, with 15 bases in between. The CDR3 runs to 14 residues. CDR1 and CDR2 (germline): KGHSH, LQKENI. The CDR3 region has the DNA TGTGCCAGCTCAACGAATCAGGGTGGGACTGAAGCTTTCTTT. The encoded protein is CASSTNQGGTEAFF.

The chain couples TRBV28 to TRBJ1-1, with D possibly being TRBD1 (5 bases). Trimming stripped 3 bases from V and 0 bases from J, with 14 bases between. The CDR3 has 16 amino acids. CDR1 is MDHEN and CDR2 is SYDVKM in the germline V gene. CDR3 in DNA: TGTGCCAGCAGTTTCGGAACAGGCGACCTGAACACTGAAGCTTTCTTT. It codes for CASSFGTGDLNTEAFF.

This clone was picked up a small number of times. The J gene is TRBJ1-6, the V gene TRBV11-3; D remains unclear. This CDR3 region has 13 residues. Germline values: CDR1 SGHNT, CDR2 YENEEA. Trimming removed 0 bases from V and 9 bases from J, with 6 bases in between. The CDR3, as DNA: TGTGCCAGCAGCTTAGATCGGAGTTCACCCCTCCACTTT. Amino acids: CASSLDRSSPLHF.

This clone was picked up one time. The J gene is TRBJ2-1, the V gene TRBV11-2; no firm D call. Germline V CDR1 and CDR2: SGHAT, FQNNGV. Between the trimmed V and J ends, which lost 3 bases and 6 bases, there was a span of 15 bases. This CDR3 comprises 15 residues. CDR3 DNA: TGTGCCAGCAGCTTTTCCGTGCCCCTACTCAATGAGCAGTTCTTC. It specifies CASSFSVPLLNEQFF.

The genes are TRBV30 and TRBJ2-3; no reliable D call. V was shortened by 0 bases and J by 3 bases, with 7 bases between the two germline ends. Germline CDR1 reads GTSNPN; CDR2 reads SVGIG (reference sequence). The CDR3 contains 13 residues. CDR3 nucleotides: TGTGCCTGGAGTGTATGGGGAACAGATACGCAGTATTTT. This gives the protein CAWSVWGTDTQYF.